This T cell receptor (beta chain) was observed in a study of blood T cell repertoires in COVID-19. Study-wide context: Researchers got acute and convalescent COVID-19 samples from the United States, Italy and Spain. T cells, B-cell-depleted T cells, or PBMCs provided the cDNA or gDNA that served as material.

In the authors' workflow: From reference gene primer amplification, estimates of nucleated cell counts were derived. Profiling relied on immunoSEQ multiplex PCR, and the TCRdb table lists in-frame clones only, not all of them. V and J calls and clone size are copied from that table; D and trimming were computed from the DNA. The sample has roughly 340,000 clones, about 90% seen once. The sequence was collected from a woman under 30 who had recovered from COVID-19. The sample comprised peripheral blood.

The CDR3 nucleotides read TGTGCCAGTAGTATGCGGGCTAGCAATCAGCCCCAGCATTTT. It codes for CASSMRASNQPQHF. V usage is TRBV19 and J usage is TRBJ1-5; D not certain. The CDR3 totals 14 residues. Germline V CDR1 and CDR2: LNHDA, SQIVND (reference sequence). V was shortened by 3 bases and J by 0 bases, with 6 bases between the two germline ends.